A single TCR beta chain is shown here with its context. Methods used by the authors: Quantification of nucleated cells was approximated via reference gene primer amplification. Method: immunoSEQ multiplex PCR; TCRdb's copy keeps in-frame clones and lacks some. V, J and clone size are those of that table, while D and trimming were read from the DNA. The sample includes tens of thousands of clones, 82% seen only once; the top ten take roughly 7.7%. Germline V lookup: CDR1 SGHNT, CDR2 YENEEA. The J segment lost 4 bases and the V segment lost 5 bases, leaving 5 bases of the junction unmatched. CDR3 size: 14 residues. This sample was included in a study of blood T cell repertoires in COVID-19.

The sequence was obtained from a woman at least 80 years old with acute or convalescent COVID-19. The chain employs TRBV11-3 and TRBJ2-5; 9 nucleotides line up with TRBD2. Sequenced sample: peripheral blood. CDR3 bases: TGTGCCAGCAGCCGTAGCGGGAGCACAGAGACCCAGTACTTC. This gives the protein CASSRSGSTETQYF.